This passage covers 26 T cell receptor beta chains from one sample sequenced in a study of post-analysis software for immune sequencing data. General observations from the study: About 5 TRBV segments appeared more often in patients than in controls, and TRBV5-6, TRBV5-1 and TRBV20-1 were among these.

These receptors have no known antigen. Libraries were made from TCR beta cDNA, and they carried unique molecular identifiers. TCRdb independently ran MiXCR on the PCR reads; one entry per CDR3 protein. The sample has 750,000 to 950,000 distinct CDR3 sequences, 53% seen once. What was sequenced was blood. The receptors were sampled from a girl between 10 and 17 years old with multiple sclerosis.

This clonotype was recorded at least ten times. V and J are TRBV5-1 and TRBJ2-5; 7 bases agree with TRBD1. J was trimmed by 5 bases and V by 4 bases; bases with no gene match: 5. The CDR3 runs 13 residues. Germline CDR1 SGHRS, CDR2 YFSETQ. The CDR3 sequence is CASSLQGSETQYF. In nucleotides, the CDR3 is TGCGCCAGCAGCCTACAGGGGTCGGAGACCCAGTACTTC. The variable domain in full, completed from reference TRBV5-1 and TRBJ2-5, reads KAGVTQTPRYLIKTRGQQVTLSCSPISGHRSVSWYQQTPGQGLQFLFEYFSETQRNKGNFPGRFSGRQFSNSRSEMNVSTLELGDSALYLCASSLQGSETQYFGPGTRLLVL.

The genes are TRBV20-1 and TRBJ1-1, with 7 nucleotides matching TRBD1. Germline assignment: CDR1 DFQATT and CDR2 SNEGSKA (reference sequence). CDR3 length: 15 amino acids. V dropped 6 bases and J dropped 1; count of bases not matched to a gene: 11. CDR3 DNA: TGCAGTGCCGACCCGGGACAGAAGTCGAACACTGAAGCTTTCTTT. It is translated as CSADPGQKSNTEAFF.

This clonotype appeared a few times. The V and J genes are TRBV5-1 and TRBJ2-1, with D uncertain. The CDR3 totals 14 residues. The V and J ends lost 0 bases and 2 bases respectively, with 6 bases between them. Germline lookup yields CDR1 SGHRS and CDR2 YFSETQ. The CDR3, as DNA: TGCGCCAGCAGCTTGGGGCAGCCCTACAATGAGCAGTTCTTC. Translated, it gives CASSLGQPYNEQFF.

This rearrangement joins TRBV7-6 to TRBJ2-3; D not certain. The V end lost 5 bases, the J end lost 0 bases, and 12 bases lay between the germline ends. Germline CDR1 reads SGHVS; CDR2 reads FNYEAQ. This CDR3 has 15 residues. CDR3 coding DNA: TGTGCCAGCAGCCTCAGATCCGCTAGCACAGATACGCAGTATTTT. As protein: CASSLRSASTDTQYF.

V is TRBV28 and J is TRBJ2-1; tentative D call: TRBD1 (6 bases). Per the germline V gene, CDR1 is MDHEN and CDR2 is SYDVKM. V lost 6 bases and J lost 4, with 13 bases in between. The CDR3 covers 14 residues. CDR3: CASRQYRDYNEQFF. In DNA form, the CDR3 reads TGTGCCAGCAGGCAATACAGGGATTACAATGAGCAGTTCTTC.

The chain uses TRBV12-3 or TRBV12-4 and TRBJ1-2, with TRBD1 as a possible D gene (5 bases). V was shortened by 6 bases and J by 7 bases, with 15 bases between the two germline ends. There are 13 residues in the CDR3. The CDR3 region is CASSPVAGGGYTF. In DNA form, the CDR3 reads TGTGCCAGCAGCCCCGTGGCCGGGGGTGGCTACACCTTC.

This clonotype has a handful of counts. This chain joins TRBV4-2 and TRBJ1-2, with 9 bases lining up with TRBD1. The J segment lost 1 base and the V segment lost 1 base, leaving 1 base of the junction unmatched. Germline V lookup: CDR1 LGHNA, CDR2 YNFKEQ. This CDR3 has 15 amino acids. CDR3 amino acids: CASSQGGQGNYGYTF. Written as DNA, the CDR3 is TGTGCCAGCAGCCAAGGGGGACAGGGTAACTATGGCTACACCTTC.

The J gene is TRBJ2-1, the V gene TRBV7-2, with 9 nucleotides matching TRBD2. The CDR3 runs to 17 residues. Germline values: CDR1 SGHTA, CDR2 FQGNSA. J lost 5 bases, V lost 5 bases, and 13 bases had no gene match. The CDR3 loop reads CASSLVRSGGTNNEQFF. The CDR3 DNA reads TGTGCCAGCAGCCTCGTAAGAAGCGGGGGGACTAACAATGAGCAGTTCTTC.

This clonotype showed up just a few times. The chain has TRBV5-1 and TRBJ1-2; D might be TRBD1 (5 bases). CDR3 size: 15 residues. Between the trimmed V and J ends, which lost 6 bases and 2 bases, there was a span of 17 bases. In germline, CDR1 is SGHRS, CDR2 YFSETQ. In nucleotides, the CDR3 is TGCGCCAGCACTGGGGACTGGAGAAGGAACTATGGCTACACCTTC. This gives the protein CASTGDWRRNYGYTF.

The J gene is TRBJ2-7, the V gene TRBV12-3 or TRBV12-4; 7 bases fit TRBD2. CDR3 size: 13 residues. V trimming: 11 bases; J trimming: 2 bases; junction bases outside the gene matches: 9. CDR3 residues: CAHWSGATYEQYF. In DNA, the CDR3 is TGTGCCCACTGGAGCGGGGCTACCTACGAGCAGTACTTC.

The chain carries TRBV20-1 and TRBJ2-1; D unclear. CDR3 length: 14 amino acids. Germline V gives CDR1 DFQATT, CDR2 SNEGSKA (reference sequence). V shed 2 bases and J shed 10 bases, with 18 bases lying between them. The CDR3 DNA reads TGCAGTGCTAGAAGATCCACCACCGGACGGGAGCAGTTCTTC. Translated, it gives CSARRSTTGREQFF.

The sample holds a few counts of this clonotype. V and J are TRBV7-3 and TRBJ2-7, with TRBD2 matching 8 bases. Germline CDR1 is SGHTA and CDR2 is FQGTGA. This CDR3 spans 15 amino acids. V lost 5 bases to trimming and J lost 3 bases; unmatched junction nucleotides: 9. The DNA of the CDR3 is TGTGCCAGCAGCCAAAGCGGGGGTGGTGGCTACGAGCAGTACTTC. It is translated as CASSQSGGGGYEQYF.

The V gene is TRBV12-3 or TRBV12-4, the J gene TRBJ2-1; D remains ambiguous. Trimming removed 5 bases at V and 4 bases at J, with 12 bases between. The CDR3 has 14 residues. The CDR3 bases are TGTGCCAGCAGTCCCCCCGAGTTTTACAATGAGCAGTTCTTC. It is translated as CASSPPEFYNEQFF.

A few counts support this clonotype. The CDR3 here is CASSLAQGYGYTF. CDR3 coding DNA: TGTGCCAGCAGTTTGGCACAGGGCTATGGCTACACCTTC. The chain uses TRBV12-3 or TRBV12-4 and TRBJ1-2; D might be TRBD1 (6 bases). V lost 3 bases and J 4 bases, leaving 9 bases between the germline ends. The CDR3 runs to 13 residues.

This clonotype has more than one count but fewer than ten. The CDR3 spells CASKRGLTKVQETQYF. The DNA for the CDR3 is TGTGCCAGCAAGAGGGGACTGACTAAGGTCCAAGAGACCCAGTACTTC. This chain connects TRBV7-6 to TRBJ2-5; the D gene is possibly TRBD2 (6 bases). Trimming took off 7 bases at V and 1 base at J, with 19 bases between the two ends. Germline assignment: CDR1 SGHVS and CDR2 FNYEAQ. The length of the CDR3 is 16 residues. The variable domain in full, with the rest retrieved from reference TRBV7-6 and TRBJ2-5, is GAGVSQSPRYKVTKRGQDVALRCDPISGHVSLYWYRQALGQGPEFLTYFNYEAQQDKSGLPNDRFSAERPEGSISTLTIQRTEQRDSAMYRCASKRGLTKVQETQYFGPGTRLLVL.

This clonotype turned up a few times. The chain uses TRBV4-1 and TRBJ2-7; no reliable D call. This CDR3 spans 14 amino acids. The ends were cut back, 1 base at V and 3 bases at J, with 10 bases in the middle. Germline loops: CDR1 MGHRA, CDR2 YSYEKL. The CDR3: CASSQVSNFYEQYF. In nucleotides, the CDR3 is TGCGCCAGCAGCCAAGTGTCTAACTTCTACGAGCAGTACTTC.

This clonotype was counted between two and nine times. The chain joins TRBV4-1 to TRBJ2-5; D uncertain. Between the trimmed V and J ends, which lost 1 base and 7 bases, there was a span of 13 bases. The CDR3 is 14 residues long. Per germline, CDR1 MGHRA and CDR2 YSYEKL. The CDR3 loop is CASSQVGSFGTQYF. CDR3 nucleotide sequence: TGCGCCAGCAGCCAAGTTGGCAGTTTCGGGACCCAGTACTTC.

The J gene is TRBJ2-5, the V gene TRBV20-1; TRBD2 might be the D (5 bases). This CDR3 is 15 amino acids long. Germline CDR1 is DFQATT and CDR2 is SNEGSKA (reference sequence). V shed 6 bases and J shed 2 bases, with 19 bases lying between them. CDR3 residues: CSAPVGGRLQETQYF. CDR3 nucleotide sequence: TGCAGTGCCCCTGTAGGAGGCAGGCTTCAAGAGACCCAGTACTTC.

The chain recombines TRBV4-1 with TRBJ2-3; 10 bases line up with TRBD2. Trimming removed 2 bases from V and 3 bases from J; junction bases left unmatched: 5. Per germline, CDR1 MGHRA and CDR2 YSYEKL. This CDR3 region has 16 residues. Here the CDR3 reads CASSQPGLARTDTQYF. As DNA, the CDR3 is TGCGCCAGCAGCCAACCGGGACTAGCGAGAACAGATACGCAGTATTTT.

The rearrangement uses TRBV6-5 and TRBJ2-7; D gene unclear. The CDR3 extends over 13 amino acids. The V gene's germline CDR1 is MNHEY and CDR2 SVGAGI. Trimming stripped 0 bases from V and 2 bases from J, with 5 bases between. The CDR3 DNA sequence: TGTGCCAGCAGTTACTCTAGCACCTACGAGCAGTACTTC. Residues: CASSYSSTYEQYF.

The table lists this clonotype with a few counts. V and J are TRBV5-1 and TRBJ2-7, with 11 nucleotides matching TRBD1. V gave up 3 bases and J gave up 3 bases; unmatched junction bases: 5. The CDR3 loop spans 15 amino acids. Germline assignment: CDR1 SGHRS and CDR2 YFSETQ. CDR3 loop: CASSSDGTGGYEQYF. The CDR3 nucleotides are TGCGCCAGCAGCTCCGACGGGACAGGGGGCTACGAGCAGTACTTC.

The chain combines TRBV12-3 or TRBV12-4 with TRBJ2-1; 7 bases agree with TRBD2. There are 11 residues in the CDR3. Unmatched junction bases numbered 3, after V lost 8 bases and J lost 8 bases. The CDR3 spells CASLGGDEQFF. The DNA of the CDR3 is TGTGCCAGCCTGGGGGGGGATGAGCAGTTCTTC.

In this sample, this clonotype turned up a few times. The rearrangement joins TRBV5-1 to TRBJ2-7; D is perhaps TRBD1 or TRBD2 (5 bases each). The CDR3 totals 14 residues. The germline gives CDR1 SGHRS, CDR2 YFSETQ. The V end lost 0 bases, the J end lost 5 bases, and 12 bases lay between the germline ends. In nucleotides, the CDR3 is TGCGCCAGCAGCTTGGGACCGGGGCGGAACGAGCAGTACTTC. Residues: CASSLGPGRNEQYF. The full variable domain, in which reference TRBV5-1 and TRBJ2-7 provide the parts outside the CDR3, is KAGVTQTPRYLIKTRGQQVTLSCSPISGHRSVSWYQQTPGQGLQFLFEYFSETQRNKGNFPGRFSGRQFSNSRSEMNVSTLELGDSALYLCASSLGPGRNEQYFGPGTRLTVT.

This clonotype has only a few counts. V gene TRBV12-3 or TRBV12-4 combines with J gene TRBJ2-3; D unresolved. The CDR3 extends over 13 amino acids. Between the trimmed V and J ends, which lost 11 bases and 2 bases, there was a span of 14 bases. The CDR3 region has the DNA TGTGCCGGCAACGATTACCCCACAGATACGCAGTATTTT. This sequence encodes CAGNDYPTDTQYF.

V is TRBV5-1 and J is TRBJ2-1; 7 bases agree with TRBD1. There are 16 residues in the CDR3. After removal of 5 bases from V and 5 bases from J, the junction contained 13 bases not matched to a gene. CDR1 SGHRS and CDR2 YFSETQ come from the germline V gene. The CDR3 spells CASSRGRFPRDNEQFF. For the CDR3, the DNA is TGCGCCAGCAGTAGGGGGCGGTTCCCGAGAGACAATGAGCAGTTCTTC. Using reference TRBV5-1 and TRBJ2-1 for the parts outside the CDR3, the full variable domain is KAGVTQTPRYLIKTRGQQVTLSCSPISGHRSVSWYQQTPGQGLQFLFEYFSETQRNKGNFPGRFSGRQFSNSRSEMNVSTLELGDSALYLCASSRGRFPRDNEQFFGPGTRLTVL.

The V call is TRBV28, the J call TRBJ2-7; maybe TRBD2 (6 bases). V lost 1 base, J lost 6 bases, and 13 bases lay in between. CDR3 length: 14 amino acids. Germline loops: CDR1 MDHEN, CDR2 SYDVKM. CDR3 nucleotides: TGTGCCAGCAGTTTATTCGGGGGAGTGGGCGAGCAGTACTTC. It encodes CASSLFGGVGEQYF.